The 32 T cell receptor beta chains below come from one sample, sequenced in a study of cytomegalovirus exposure and HLA in healthy donors. PCR employed 60 Vbeta and 13 Jbeta primers. Measured with immunoSEQ multiplex PCR; TCRdb has only the in-frame clones, and not every one. In the table there are about 130,000 clones, 80% of which are singletons. Sequencing was performed on PBMCs. Receptor source: a man aged 35 to 55 in good health and CMV-seronegative.

The chain employs TRBV30 and TRBJ2-3; the match to TRBD1 covers 10 bases. V shed 4 bases, J shed 5 bases, and the junction held 12 bases outside the gene matches. This CDR3 comprises 16 residues. The V gene's germline CDR1 is GTSNPN and CDR2 SVGIG (reference sequence). CDR3 coding DNA: TGTGCCTGGAACCCCTCCAGGACAGGGGGAATAGATACGCAGTATTTT. This encodes CAWNPSRTGGIDTQYF.

This rearrangement joins TRBV27 to TRBJ1-5, with 8 nucleotides matching TRBD1. V shed 6 bases and J 6 bases; nucleotides not matched to a gene: 1. CDR1 and CDR2 from the germline V gene are MNHEY and SMNVEV (reference sequence). The CDR3 is 12 amino acids. The DNA for the CDR3 is TGTGCCAGCAGAACAGGGGGTCAGCCCCAGCATTTT. It yields the protein CASRTGGQPQHF.

This sequence joins TRBV2 and TRBJ2-5, with 9 bases lining up with TRBD2. The CDR3 sequence is 14 residues long. Germline V gene sequence: CDR1 SNHLY, CDR2 FYNNEI. Trimming at V came to 8 bases and at J to 7 bases, leaving 11 bases not matched to a gene. CDR3 loop: CASSGLATIVTQYF. Here the CDR3 DNA reads TGTGCCAGCTCGGGACTAGCAACAATAGTGACCCAGTACTTC.

The chain joins TRBV2 to TRBJ2-1; TRBD2 aligns across 11 bases. The length of the CDR3 is 14 residues. The ends lost 4 bases at V and 8 bases at J; junction bases unmatched: 4. Germline CDR1 SNHLY, CDR2 FYNNEI. The CDR3 protein is CASSGLAGYDEQFF. In DNA, the CDR3 is TGTGCCAGCAGTGGACTAGCGGGATACGATGAGCAGTTCTTC.

This sequence joins TRBV30 and TRBJ1-6; TRBD1 aligns across 9 bases. Germline CDR1 reads GTSNPN; CDR2 reads SVGIG (reference sequence). The CDR3 is made up of 14 amino acids. The V segment lost 0 bases and the J segment 9 bases; nucleotides outside the gene matches: 3. CDR3 region: CAWSVGQGSSPLHF. CDR3 coding DNA: TGTGCCTGGAGTGTTGGACAGGGGAGTTCACCCCTCCACTTT.

In DNA form, the CDR3 reads TGTGCCAGCAGCTCGACTAGCGGGAGTTATCATGAGCAGTTCTTC. It translates to CASSSTSGSYHEQFF. V usage is TRBV5-6 and J usage is TRBJ2-1; TRBD2 matches 12 bases. The CDR3 sequence is 15 residues long. V trimming: 3 bases; J trimming: 8 bases; junction bases outside the gene matches: 6. The germline V gene encodes CDR1 SGHDT and CDR2 YYEEEE.

The V and J genes are TRBV5-1 and TRBJ2-1, with D maybe TRBD2 (6 bases). CDR3 length: 15 residues. CDR1 and CDR2 from the germline V gene are SGHRS and YFSETQ. V lost 0 bases and J 3 bases, leaving 10 bases between the germline ends. CDR3 sequence (DNA): TGCGCCAGCAGCTTGGGAGCGGAGGGCTACAATGAGCAGTTCTTC. This encodes CASSLGAEGYNEQFF. Supplemented by reference TRBV5-1 and TRBJ2-1, the full variable domain reads KAGVTQTPRYLIKTRGQQVTLSCSPISGHRSVSWYQQTPGQGLQFLFEYFSETQRNKGNFPGRFSGRQFSNSRSEMNVSTLELGDSALYLCASSLGAEGYNEQFFGPGTRLTVL.

The chain recombines TRBV5-1 with TRBJ1-4; 9 bases align to TRBD1. Germline CDR1 SGHRS, CDR2 YFSETQ. The V gene end was trimmed by 0 bases and the J gene end by 5 bases; junction bases not matched to a gene: 5. The CDR3 is made up of 16 amino acids. CDR3 nucleotides: TGCGCCAGCAGCTTGGGGTCCGGGACAGGGAATGAAAAACTGTTTTTT. Translation: CASSLGSGTGNEKLFF.

This chain connects TRBV28 to TRBJ2-5; tentative D call: TRBD2 (6 bases). Trimming pared 2 bases from V and 5 bases from J, leaving 15 bases between. The CDR3 is 15 residues long. Germline V gene data show CDR1 as MDHEN and CDR2 as SYDVKM. The DNA of the CDR3 is TGTGCCAGCAGTTTAACGGGAGCAAAGTGGGAGACCCAGTACTTC. Translating gives CASSLTGAKWETQYF. The entire variable domain, with the rest obtained from reference TRBV28 and TRBJ2-5, is as follows: DVKVTQSSRYLVKRTGEKVFLECVQDMDHENMFWYRQDPGLGLRLIYFSYDVKMKEKGDIPEGYSVSREKKERFSLILESASTNQTSMYLCASSLTGAKWETQYFGPGTRLLVL.

V gene TRBV28 combines with J gene TRBJ2-5, with 7 bases identical to TRBD1. The germline V gene has CDR1 MDHEN and CDR2 SYDVKM. The CDR3 contains 13 residues. V lost 7 bases to trimming and J lost 5 bases; unmatched junction nucleotides: 7. CDR3 sequence (DNA): TGTGCCAGCACCCCCGCACAGGGGGAGACCCAGTACTTC. This translates into CASTPAQGETQYF.

The chain uses TRBV2 and TRBJ2-5; maybe TRBD1 (5 bases). Germline values: CDR1 SNHLY, CDR2 FYNNEI. V lost 3 bases and J 9 bases, leaving 20 bases between the germline ends. The CDR3 consists of 15 residues. The DNA of the CDR3 is TGTGCCAGCAGTGATAGCAATGCGAGCCTCAGGGCCCAGTACTTC. Translation: CASSDSNASLRAQYF.

The chain is built from TRBV7-2 and TRBJ2-1, with D possibly matching TRBD1 (5 bases). The V gene lost 4 bases and the J gene lost 6 bases, with 16 bases spanning the gap. CDR1 is SGHTA and CDR2 is FQGNSA in the germline V gene. This CDR3 spans 15 amino acids. CDR3 in DNA: TGTGCCAGCAGCTCGATACCTGACAGATTCAATGAGCAGTTCTTC. Translated: CASSSIPDRFNEQFF.

The V and J genes are TRBV29-1 and TRBJ2-1, with TRBD1 identical over 7 bases. The CDR3 loop spans 12 amino acids. Unmatched junction bases numbered 1, after V lost 4 bases and J lost 4 bases. Germline CDR1 SQVTM, CDR2 ANQGSEA. The CDR3 bases are TGCAGCGTTGGGACAGGTTACAATGAGCAGTTCTTC. Protein product: CSVGTGYNEQFF.

The chain employs TRBV30 and TRBJ2-7, with D possibly being TRBD1 (5 bases). Trimming stripped 2 bases from V and 5 bases from J, with 10 bases between. Germline-derived CDR1 and CDR2 are GTSNPN and SVGIG (reference sequence). The CDR3 is made up of 12 amino acids. The CDR3 bases are TGTGCCTGGAGTCTAGGGGTCCACGAGCAGTACTTC. This encodes CAWSLGVHEQYF.

J is TRBJ2-7 and V is TRBV18; maybe TRBD1 (6 bases). The CDR3 contains 14 residues. Germline lookup yields CDR1 KGHSH and CDR2 LQKENI. Trimming took 3 bases from V and 3 from J, leaving 12 bases between them. This chain's CDR3 is CASSPPGQFYEQYF. The CDR3 DNA sequence: TGTGCCAGCTCACCGCCGGGACAATTCTACGAGCAGTACTTC.

This chain connects TRBV25-1 to TRBJ2-3, with 7 bases fitting TRBD1. The CDR3 has 16 residues. V lost 7 bases, J lost 1 base, and 11 bases stayed unmatched. Germline V gene lookup returns CDR1 MGHDK and CDR2 SYGVNS. The CDR3 here is CASIGTRQGGTDTQYF. CDR3 nucleotides: TGTGCCAGCATAGGTACGAGACAGGGTGGCACAGATACGCAGTATTTT.

The genes are TRBV29-1 and TRBJ1-5; no clear D. V lost 5 bases, J lost 8 bases, and 10 bases lay in between. Germline CDR1 reads SQVTM; CDR2 reads ANQGSEA. CDR3 length equals 11 residues. Here the CDR3 DNA reads TGCAGCGTTTGGCCCTTGAAGCCCCAGCATTTT. Amino acid sequence: CSVWPLKPQHF. Full variable domain (missing parts from reference TRBV29-1 and TRBJ1-5): SAVISQKPSRDICQRGTSLTIQCQVDSQVTMMFWYRQQPGQSLTLIATANQGSEATYESGFVIDKFPISRPNLTFSTLTVSNMSPEDSSIYLCSVWPLKPQHFGDGTRLSIL.

This clone is a singleton in its sample. This CDR3 is missing its conserved last phenylalanine or tryptophan, likely due to a read error. The V gene is TRBV4-1, the J gene TRBJ2-6; possibly TRBD1 for D (5 bases). This CDR3 is 15 amino acids long. The ends were cut back, 4 bases at V and 4 bases at J, with 11 bases in the middle. CDR1 and CDR2 (germline): MGHRA, YSYEKL. CDR3 sequence reads: CASSRDRSGANVLTV. The CDR3 DNA reads as TGCGCCAGCAGCCGAGACAGAAGCGGGGCCAACGTCCTGACTGTC.

The chain joins TRBV15 to TRBJ2-1; possible D gene TRBD2, 5 bases. The V gene lost 5 bases and the J gene lost 7 bases, with 15 bases spanning the gap. Germline V gives CDR1 LNHNV, CDR2 YYDKDF (reference sequence). This CDR3 spans 14 amino acids. CDR3: CATSRRTEGNEQFF. Written as DNA, the CDR3 is TGTGCCACCAGCCGACGGACTGAAGGGAATGAGCAGTTCTTC.

CDR3 sequence reads: CASSDVGRGSNQPQHF. As DNA, the CDR3 is TGTGCCAGCAGTGATGTGGGGCGAGGAAGCAATCAGCCCCAGCATTTT. This chain links TRBV2 with TRBJ1-5, with a tentative D call TRBD1 (5 bases). Between the trimmed V and J ends, which lost 3 bases and 1 base, there was a span of 13 bases. This CDR3 is 16 amino acids long. Germline V gives CDR1 SNHLY, CDR2 FYNNEI.

The chain joins TRBV28 to TRBJ2-2, with 9 bases that match TRBD1. Trimming at V came to 5 bases and at J to 4 bases, leaving 5 bases not matched to a gene. CDR3 length: 15 residues. Germline CDR1 and CDR2: MDHEN and SYDVKM. The CDR3 is CASSPGQGFTGELFF. DNA for the CDR3: TGTGCCAGCAGTCCGGGACAGGGATTCACCGGGGAGCTGTTTTTT.

This clone was counted only a few times. The gene calls are TRBV18 and TRBJ2-7; 11 bases align to TRBD1. The CDR3 totals 15 residues. The V segment lost 4 bases and the J segment 4 bases; nucleotides outside the gene matches: 6. Germline V lookup: CDR1 KGHSH, CDR2 LQKENI. The CDR3 bases are TGTGCCAGCTCACTTGCCGGGACAGGGGGTTACGAGCAGTACTTC. Protein: CASSLAGTGGYEQYF.

CDR3 sequence: CASTLRGYEQFF. CDR3 bases: TGTGCCAGCACCCTCAGGGGGTATGAGCAGTTCTTC. The V call is TRBV7-9, the J call TRBJ2-1; TRBD1 matches at 7 bases. This CDR3 has 12 residues. After removal of 7 bases from V and 8 bases from J, the junction contained 5 bases not matched to a gene. Germline V lookup: CDR1 SEHNR, CDR2 FQNEAQ (reference sequence).

This chain links TRBV2 with TRBJ1-5; no definite D call. V was clipped by 5 bases and J by 0 bases, with 8 bases between them. The germline gives CDR1 SNHLY, CDR2 FYNNEI. The length of the CDR3 is 14 residues. CDR3 amino acids: CASSQVFSNQPQHF. Here the CDR3 DNA reads TGTGCCAGCAGTCAGGTCTTTAGCAATCAGCCCCAGCATTTT.

This sequence joins TRBV7-9 and TRBJ1-4; D unresolved. The ends were cut back, 3 bases at V and 5 bases at J, with 7 bases in the middle. There are 13 residues in the CDR3. Germline V CDR1 and CDR2: SEHNR, FQNEAQ (reference sequence). The CDR3 loop is CASSFSDNEKLFF. The CDR3 nucleotides are TGTGCCAGCAGCTTTAGCGACAATGAAAAACTGTTTTTT.

The CDR3 DNA follows: TGTGCCAGCAGCGGAGGTCCAGGGGGCTTCGAGCAGTACTTC. Translating it yields CASSGGPGGFEQYF. The chain has TRBV7-9 and TRBJ2-7, with 8 bases identical to TRBD1. Trimming took 5 bases from V and 6 from J; bases not matched to a gene: 9. CDR3 size: 14 residues. Germline CDR1 and CDR2: SEHNR and FQNEAQ (reference sequence).

Here the CDR3 DNA reads TGTGCCAGCAGCAAAGCAACAAGGACAGTTGCCTTATGCAATGAGCAGTTCTTC. Translating it yields CASSKATRTVALCNEQFF. The rearrangement joins TRBV21-1 to TRBJ2-1; the tabulated D call, TRBD1, remains unverified against the DNA. TRBV21-1 is a listed pseudogene. The CDR3 totals 18 residues.

The chain has TRBV10-1 and TRBJ2-5, with TRBD1 as a possible D gene (6 bases). The CDR3 is made up of 14 amino acids. The V and J ends lost 3 bases and 2 bases respectively, with 10 bases between them. Germline V gene lookup returns CDR1 WNHNN and CDR2 SYGVQD (reference sequence). CDR3 amino acids: CASSEPGQQETQYF. CDR3 coding DNA: TGCGCCAGCAGTGAACCCGGACAGCAAGAGACCCAGTACTTC.

This chain joins TRBV10-3 and TRBJ2-7; 12 bases line up with TRBD1. The CDR3 has 14 amino acids. Germline trimming cut 7 bases from V and 4 bases from J; bases unmatched to any gene: 5. Germline-derived CDR1 and CDR2 are ENHRY and SYGVKD. CDR3 loop: CAIKGDRGHYEQYF. The CDR3 coding sequence is TGTGCCATCAAAGGGGACAGGGGGCATTACGAGCAGTACTTC.

CDR3 DNA: TGTGCCAGCTCACCAATACAGGTGAGCACAGATACGCAGTATTTT. Amino acid sequence: CASSPIQVSTDTQYF. The J gene is TRBJ2-3, the V gene TRBV18; a possible D gene is TRBD1 (5 bases). Between the trimmed V and J ends, which lost 2 bases and 0 bases, there was a span of 9 bases. CDR3 length equals 15 residues. Looked up from germline, CDR1 is KGHSH and CDR2 is LQKENI.

The chain links TRBV27 to TRBJ1-4; 7 bases map to TRBD1. The CDR3 spans 17 residues. Germline trimming cut 3 bases from V and 5 bases from J; bases unmatched to any gene: 12. Germline CDR1 and CDR2: MNHEY and SMNVEV (reference sequence). The CDR3 loop reads CASSFSEPMTGNEKLFF. CDR3 DNA: TGTGCCAGCAGTTTCTCCGAACCGATGACAGGGAATGAAAAACTGTTTTTT.

The chain employs TRBV28 and TRBJ1-4; maybe TRBD1 (6 bases). Germline-derived CDR1 and CDR2 are MDHEN and SYDVKM. V lost 5 bases, J lost 16 bases, and 17 bases lay in between. This CDR3 has 12 residues. CDR3 nucleotide sequence: TGTGCCAGCAGTCCCAACAGGGCTTCAGGGTTTTTT. As protein: CASSPNRASGFF.